Each of the 29 T cell receptor beta chains below was sequenced from the same sample in a study of shared clonotypes between healthy human individuals. The repertoire was sequenced with immunoSEQ multiplex PCR; TCRdb's copy has only in-frame clones and lacks some. Among some 1.4 million clones listed, around 95% were seen once. The sequenced material came from naive CD4+ T cells sorted from blood. Subset given: CD45RA+ positively selected. The source is a man younger than 45 in good health.

This clone was observed a single time. Within the sample, other DNA sequences also encode this same CDR3. The chain joins TRBV11-2 to TRBJ2-3; 7 bases agree with TRBD2. V was pared by 3 bases and J by 0 bases, with 0 bases of the junction left unmatched. Germline V gene sequence: CDR1 SGHAT, CDR2 FQNNGV. The CDR3 is 14 residues long. For the CDR3, the DNA is TGTGCCAGCAGCTTTAGCGGGAGCACAGATACGCAGTATTTT. The encoded protein is CASSFSGSTDTQYF.

This clone showed up just once. This sequence joins TRBV7-9 and TRBJ2-5; D may correspond to TRBD1 or TRBD2 (5 bases each). CDR1 is SEHNR and CDR2 is FQNEAQ in the germline V gene (reference sequence). V lost 6 bases to trimming and J lost 5 bases, with 16 bases between them. This CDR3 has 14 amino acids. The CDR3 is CASSKTRDPETQYF. In DNA form, the CDR3 reads TGTGCCAGCAGTAAAACCAGGGACCCGGAGACCCAGTACTTC.

V gene TRBV16 combines with J gene TRBJ1-5, with a weak D call TRBD1 (6 bases). The CDR3 extends over 15 amino acids. Germline loops: CDR1 KGHSY, CDR2 FQNENV. Trimming took off 4 bases at V and 0 bases at J, with 10 bases between the two ends. Written as DNA, the CDR3 is TGTGCCAGCAGCCGAAGGACAGATAGCAATCAGCCCCAGCATTTT. It yields the protein CASSRRTDSNQPQHF.

Turning to this clone: The sample carries other DNA sequences with the same CDR3. The chain joins TRBV28 to TRBJ2-5, with D uncertain. CDR3 size: 11 residues. The V end lost 4 bases, the J end lost 2 bases, and 2 bases lay between the germline ends. CDR1 and CDR2 (germline): MDHEN, SYDVKM. This chain's CDR3 is CASSSQETQYF. The CDR3 coding sequence is TGTGCCAGCAGTTCTCAAGAGACCCAGTACTTC.

The chain has TRBV5-1 and TRBJ2-3; 11 positions match TRBD2. The CDR3 is made up of 17 amino acids. V shed 4 bases, J shed 5 bases, and the junction held 12 bases outside the gene matches. CDR1 and CDR2 (germline): SGHRS, YFSETQ. The CDR3, as DNA: TGCGCCAGCAGCCCGGGGACTAGCGGTGGTTTATTAGATACGCAGTATTTT. It specifies CASSPGTSGGLLDTQYF.

The CDR3 DNA is TGTGCCAGCTCAGAAGGACAGGGGGAAGGAGATACGCAGTATTTT. Translated: CASSEGQGEGDTQYF. The chain recombines TRBV18 with TRBJ2-3; 10 positions agree with TRBD1. The length of the CDR3 is 15 residues. Germline CDR1 and CDR2: KGHSH and LQKENI. V was pared by 5 bases and J by 5 bases, with 7 bases of the junction left unmatched.

This chain links TRBV29-1 with TRBJ2-5; D remains unclear. This CDR3 has 12 amino acids. The V gene's germline CDR1 is SQVTM and CDR2 ANQGSEA. V was trimmed by 4 bases and J by 3 bases, leaving 9 bases between them. CDR3 sequence: CSVAIIKETQYF. The CDR3 DNA reads as TGCAGCGTTGCAATTATAAAAGAGACCCAGTACTTC.

The J gene is TRBJ1-5, the V gene TRBV7-2, with D unresolved. The V end was cut by 1 base, the J end by 1 base, with 5 bases between. The CDR3 is 14 residues long. From germline, CDR1 is SGHTA and CDR2 FQGNSA. CDR3 in DNA: TGTGCCAGCAGCTTAGGACGGAGCAATCAGCCCCAGCATTTT. Amino acids: CASSLGRSNQPQHF.

The genes are TRBV27 and TRBJ2-5; D ambiguous. Germline V lookup: CDR1 MNHEY, CDR2 SMNVEV (reference sequence). This CDR3 is built from 14 residues. V lost 4 bases, J lost 5 bases, and 14 bases lay in between. The CDR3 here is CASSSPLKRETQYF. The CDR3 nucleotides are TGTGCCAGCAGTTCCCCACTGAAGAGGGAGACCCAGTACTTC.

V gene TRBV5-1 combines with J gene TRBJ2-7; TRBD2 is a possible D gene (6 bases). CDR1 is SGHRS, CDR2 YFSETQ, per germline. Trimming pared 3 bases from V and 2 bases from J, leaving 9 bases between. This CDR3 region has 13 residues. In DNA form, the CDR3 reads TGCGCCAGCAGCTGGGGGGTAACCTACGAGCAGTACTTC. It translates to CASSWGVTYEQYF.

The V call is TRBV30, the J call TRBJ1-4, with TRBD1 as a possible D gene (5 bases). The CDR3 runs to 15 residues. Trimming removed 0 bases at V and 7 bases at J, with 15 bases between. Germline-derived CDR1 and CDR2 are GTSNPN and SVGIG (reference sequence). CDR3 loop: CAWSVPGPSGEKLFF. Here the CDR3 DNA reads TGTGCCTGGAGTGTACCGGGACCCTCGGGTGAAAAACTGTTTTTT.

This rearrangement joins TRBV6-1 to TRBJ2-7; D not certain. Trimming removed 2 bases from V and 6 bases from J, with 8 bases in between. CDR3 length: 12 residues. Germline V gene lookup returns CDR1 MNHNS and CDR2 SASEGT. DNA of the CDR3: TGTGCCAGCAGTGAACCCTTTCTCGAGCAGTACTTC. This sequence encodes CASSEPFLEQYF.

The chain employs TRBV4-1 and TRBJ2-1; TRBD2 matches at 13 bases. Germline V gene sequence: CDR1 MGHRA, CDR2 YSYEKL. V lost 0 bases and J lost 0; bases outside the gene matches: 8. The CDR3 is 20 amino acids. The chain's CDR3 is CASSQDPGLAGSSSYNEQFF. CDR3 coding DNA: TGCGCCAGCAGCCAAGATCCGGGACTAGCGGGGTCTAGCTCCTACAATGAGCAGTTCTTC.

This rearrangement joins TRBV2 to TRBJ1-4; D may be TRBD1 (6 bases). CDR3 length: 15 amino acids. The ends were cut back, 6 bases at V and 7 bases at J, with 18 bases in the middle. CDR1 and CDR2 from the germline V gene are SNHLY and FYNNEI. The CDR3 DNA sequence: TGTGCCAGCAGCCTAGTTGGGGGGCTGGGTGAAAAACTGTTTTTT. It codes for CASSLVGGLGEKLFF.

This chain joins TRBV7-9 and TRBJ1-5; TRBD1 is a possible D gene (5 bases). V dropped 8 bases and J dropped 1 base, with 15 bases sitting between them. Germline-derived CDR1 and CDR2 are SEHNR and FQNEAQ (reference sequence). CDR3 length: 15 residues. The CDR3, as DNA: TGTGCCAGCGGCCAGGGTACGTTAAGCAATCAGCCCCAGCATTTT. Its protein product is CASGQGTLSNQPQHF. The full variable domain, rest sourced from reference TRBV7-9 and TRBJ1-5, is DTGVSQNPRHKITKRGQNVTFRCDPISEHNRLYWYRQTLGQGPEFLTYFQNEAQLEKSRLLSDRFSAERPKGSFSTLEIQRTEQGDSAMYLCASGQGTLSNQPQHFGDGTRLSIL.

Written as DNA, the CDR3 is TGTGCCAGCGGCGGGGGGGGCGGGTCCACCTACAATGAGCAGTTCTTC. It is translated as CASGGGGGSTYNEQFF. The chain employs TRBV11-1 and TRBJ2-1; 9 positions agree with TRBD2. Germline V lookup: CDR1 SGHAT, CDR2 FQDESV (reference sequence). This CDR3 has 16 amino acids. V gave up 8 bases and J gave up 2 bases; unmatched junction bases: 10.

V and J are TRBV19 and TRBJ2-7, with 11 bases matching TRBD1. There are 15 residues in the CDR3. Trimming took 6 bases from V and 0 from J; bases not matched to a gene: 4. Germline V gene data show CDR1 as LNHDA and CDR2 as SQIVND (reference sequence). CDR3 in amino acids: CASRPGTGGSYEQYF. CDR3 bases: TGTGCCAGTAGACCCGGGACAGGGGGCTCCTACGAGCAGTACTTC. Looking up the rest from reference TRBV19 and TRBJ2-7 gives the full variable domain: DGGITQSPKYLFRKEGQNVTLSCEQNLNHDAMYWYRQDPGQGLRLIYYSQIVNDFQKGDIAEGYSVSREKKESFPLTVTSAQKNPTAFYLCASRPGTGGSYEQYFGPGTRLTVT.

The rearrangement uses TRBV4-2 and TRBJ2-1; D unclear. Trimming removed 2 bases at V and 9 bases at J, with 8 bases between. This CDR3 has 12 amino acids. Germline CDR1 LGHNA, CDR2 YNFKEQ. CDR3 loop: CASSQFRSEQFF. CDR3 nucleotide sequence: TGTGCCAGCAGCCAATTCAGGAGTGAGCAGTTCTTC.

The chain is built from TRBV27 and TRBJ2-7; 7 positions match TRBD1. V was clipped by 1 base and J by 4 bases; unmatched bases: 7. Germline lookup yields CDR1 MNHEY and CDR2 SMNVEV (reference sequence). The CDR3 covers 15 residues. The CDR3 is CASSLLRGRLYEQYF. The CDR3 DNA reads as TGTGCCAGCAGTTTATTGAGGGGGCGGCTTTACGAGCAGTACTTC.

This chain joins TRBV2 and TRBJ1-1; D remains unclear. The CDR3 covers 14 residues. The V gene's germline CDR1 is SNHLY and CDR2 FYNNEI. Trimming cost V 2 bases and J 3 bases, with 10 bases left between them. Here the CDR3 DNA reads TGTGCCAGCAGTGAACTCGGTGTGGACACTGAAGCTTTCTTT. Its translation: CASSELGVDTEAFF.

The V call is TRBV28, the J call TRBJ1-5, with a possible D match to TRBD1 (5 bases). The CDR3 runs to 15 residues. V lost 7 bases to trimming and J lost 1 base, with 14 bases between them. Germline-derived CDR1 and CDR2 are MDHEN and SYDVKM. As DNA, the CDR3 is TGTGCCAGCATTCCCGGGACGGCAAGCAATCAGCCCCAGCATTTT. Translating gives CASIPGTASNQPQHF.

This sequence joins TRBV5-6 and TRBJ1-5; D possibly corresponds to TRBD1 (6 bases). CDR1 SGHDT and CDR2 YYEEEE come from the germline V gene. V lost 6 bases and J 2 bases, leaving 18 bases between the germline ends. This CDR3 spans 16 amino acids. CDR3 nucleotide sequence: TGTGCCAGCAAATTACAGGGAGTCGCCGGCAATCAGCCCCAGCATTTT. This gives the protein CASKLQGVAGNQPQHF.

The rearrangement uses TRBV28 and TRBJ2-1, with D perhaps given as TRBD1 or TRBD2 (5 bases each). This CDR3 spans 16 amino acids. Germline lookup yields CDR1 MDHEN and CDR2 SYDVKM. V was clipped by 2 bases and J by 2 bases, with 13 bases between them. The CDR3, as DNA: TGTGCCAGCAGTTTAGATCTGGGGACGACCTACAATGAGCAGTTCTTC. It specifies CASSLDLGTTYNEQFF. Supplemented by reference TRBV28 and TRBJ2-1, the full variable domain reads DVKVTQSSRYLVKRTGEKVFLECVQDMDHENMFWYRQDPGLGLRLIYFSYDVKMKEKGDIPEGYSVSREKKERFSLILESASTNQTSMYLCASSLDLGTTYNEQFFGPGTRLTVL.

The chain's CDR3 is CASSVGLARETQYF. CDR3 coding DNA: TGTGCCAGCAGTGTGGGACTAGCGAGGGAGACCCAGTACTTC. The V gene is TRBV6-1, the J gene TRBJ2-5; 10 bases align to TRBD2. Germline-derived CDR1 and CDR2 are MNHNS and SASEGT. Trimming took 4 bases from V and 5 from J; bases not matched to a gene: 4. The CDR3 has 14 amino acids.

The chain uses TRBV5-4 and TRBJ2-2; TRBD2 matches 13 bases. Germline V CDR1 and CDR2: SGHNT, YYREEE (reference sequence). The CDR3 has 17 amino acids. J gave up 4 bases and V 1 base, and 4 bases lay outside the gene matches. DNA for the CDR3: TGTGCCAGCAGCTTGAGACTAGCGGGAGGTAGCACCGGGGAGCTGTTTTTT. It translates to CASSLRLAGGSTGELFF.

This rearrangement joins TRBV29-1 to TRBJ1-2, with TRBD1 identical over 9 bases. With V trimmed by 1 base and J by 5 bases, 2 bases remained unmatched. Per the germline V gene, CDR1 is SQVTM and CDR2 is ANQGSEA. This CDR3 is 13 amino acids long. This CDR3 reads CSVEGGQGYGYTF. CDR3 coding DNA: TGCAGCGTTGAAGGGGGACAGGGATATGGCTACACCTTC.

The rearrangement joins TRBV6-5 to TRBJ1-1; D perhaps matches TRBD1 (5 bases). This CDR3 comprises 14 residues. Per the germline V gene, CDR1 is MNHEY and CDR2 is SVGAGI. V lost 6 bases, J lost 4 bases, and 15 bases lay in between. The CDR3 sequence is CASSGTTVPTEAFF. The CDR3 DNA sequence: TGTGCCAGCAGCGGGACGACAGTTCCCACTGAAGCTTTCTTT.

The V gene is TRBV5-1, the J gene TRBJ1-1, with TRBD1 identical over 8 bases. This CDR3 is built from 13 residues. Germline V gene data show CDR1 as SGHRS and CDR2 as YFSETQ. Trimming took 4 bases from V and 7 from J; bases not matched to a gene: 6. CDR3: CASSIRGPGEAFF. The CDR3 DNA reads as TGCGCCAGCAGCATCAGGGGGCCTGGTGAAGCTTTCTTT.

A remark on this clone: Other DNA sequences of this sample code for an identical CDR3. The V and J genes are TRBV7-3 and TRBJ2-2; D is possibly TRBD2 (6 bases). The germline V gene has CDR1 SGHTA and CDR2 FQGTGA. With 3 bases removed from V and 0 bases from J, the gap between germline ends came to 8 bases. CDR3 size: 15 residues. DNA of the CDR3: TGTGCCAGCAGCTTCGGCGGGGCGAACACCGGGGAGCTGTTTTTT. Protein: CASSFGGANTGELFF.